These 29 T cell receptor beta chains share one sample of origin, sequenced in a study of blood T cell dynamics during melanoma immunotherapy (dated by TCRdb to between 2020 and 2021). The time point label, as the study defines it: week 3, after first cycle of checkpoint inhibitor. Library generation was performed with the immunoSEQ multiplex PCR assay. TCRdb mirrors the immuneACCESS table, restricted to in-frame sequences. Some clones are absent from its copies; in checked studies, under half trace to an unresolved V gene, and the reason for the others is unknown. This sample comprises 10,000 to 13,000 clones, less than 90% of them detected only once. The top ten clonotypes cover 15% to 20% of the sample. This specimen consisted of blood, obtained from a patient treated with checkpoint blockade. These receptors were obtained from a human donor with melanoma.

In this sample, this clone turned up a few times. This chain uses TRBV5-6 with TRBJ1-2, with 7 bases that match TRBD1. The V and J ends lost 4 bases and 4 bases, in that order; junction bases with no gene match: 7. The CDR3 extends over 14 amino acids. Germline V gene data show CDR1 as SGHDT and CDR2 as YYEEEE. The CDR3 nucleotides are TGTGCCAGCAGCAAACCGGGACAGAGCTATGGCTACACCTTC. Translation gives CASSKPGQSYGYTF.

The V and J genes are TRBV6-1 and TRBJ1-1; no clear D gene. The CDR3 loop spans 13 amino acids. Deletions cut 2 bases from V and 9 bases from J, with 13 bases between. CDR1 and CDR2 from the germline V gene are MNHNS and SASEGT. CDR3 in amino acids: CASSESRAFKAFF. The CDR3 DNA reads TGTGCCAGCAGTGAATCCAGAGCCTTCAAAGCTTTCTTT.

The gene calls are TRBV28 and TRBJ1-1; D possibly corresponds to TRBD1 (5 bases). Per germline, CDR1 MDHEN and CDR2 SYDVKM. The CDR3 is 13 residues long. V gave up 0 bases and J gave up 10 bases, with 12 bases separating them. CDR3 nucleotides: TGTGCCAGCAGTTTATGGTCAGGGTACGGAGCTTTCTTT. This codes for CASSLWSGYGAFF.

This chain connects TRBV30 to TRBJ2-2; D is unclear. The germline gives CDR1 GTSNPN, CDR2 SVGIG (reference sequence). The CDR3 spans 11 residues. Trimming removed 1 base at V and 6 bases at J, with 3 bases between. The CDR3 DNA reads TGTGCCTGGAGTGGATCCGGGGAGCTGTTTTTT. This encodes CAWSGSGELFF.

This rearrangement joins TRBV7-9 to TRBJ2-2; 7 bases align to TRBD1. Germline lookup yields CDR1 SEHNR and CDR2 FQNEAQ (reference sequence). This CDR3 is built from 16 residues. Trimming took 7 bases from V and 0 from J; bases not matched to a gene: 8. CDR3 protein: CASMGDDRANTGELFF. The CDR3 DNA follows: TGTGCCAGCATGGGAGACGACAGGGCGAACACCGGGGAGCTGTTTTTT.

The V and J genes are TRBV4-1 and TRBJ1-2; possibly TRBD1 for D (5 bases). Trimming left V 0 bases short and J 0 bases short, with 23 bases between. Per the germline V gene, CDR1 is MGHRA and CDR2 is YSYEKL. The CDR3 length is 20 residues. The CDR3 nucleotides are TGCGCCAGCAGCCAAGATCGATCGACCCGCGCGGGACCCACTAACTATGGCTACACCTTC. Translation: CASSQDRSTRAGPTNYGYTF.

CDR3 region: CASSGRFENTEAFF. CDR3 bases: TGTGCCAGCAGTGGCAGGTTCGAGAACACTGAAGCTTTCTTT. The chain joins TRBV6-5 to TRBJ1-1; D uncertain. Per germline, CDR1 MNHEY and CDR2 SVGAGI. This CDR3 region has 14 residues. Trimming removed 5 bases at V and 1 base at J, with 11 bases between.

The CDR3 bases are TGTGCCAGCAGTGAGCCGGGACAGGGGGCTTCCTACGAGCAGTACTTC. This sequence encodes CASSEPGQGASYEQYF. The rearrangement links TRBV2 to TRBJ2-7; 12 positions agree with TRBD1. Germline loops: CDR1 SNHLY, CDR2 FYNNEI. The CDR3 has 16 residues. V trimming: 3 bases; J trimming: 1 base; junction bases outside the gene matches: 4.

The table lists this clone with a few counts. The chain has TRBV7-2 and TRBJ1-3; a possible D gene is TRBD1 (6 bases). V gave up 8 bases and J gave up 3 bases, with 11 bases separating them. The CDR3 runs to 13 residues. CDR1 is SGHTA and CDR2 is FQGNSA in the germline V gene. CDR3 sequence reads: CASSGGGGNTIYF. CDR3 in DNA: TGTGCCAGCTCGGGGGGCGGTGGAAACACCATATATTTT.

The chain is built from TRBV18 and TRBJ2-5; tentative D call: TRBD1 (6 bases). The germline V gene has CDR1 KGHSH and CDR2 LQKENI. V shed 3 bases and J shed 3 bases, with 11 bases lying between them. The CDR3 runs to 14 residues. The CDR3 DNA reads TGTGCCAGCTCACCCGTGACAGGAGAAGAGACCCAGTACTTC. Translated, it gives CASSPVTGEETQYF.

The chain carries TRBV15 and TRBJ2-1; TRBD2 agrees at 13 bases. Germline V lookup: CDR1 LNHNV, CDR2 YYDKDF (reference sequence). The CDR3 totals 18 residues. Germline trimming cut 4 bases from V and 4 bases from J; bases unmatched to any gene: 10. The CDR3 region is CATSTTSGGLAGYNEQFF. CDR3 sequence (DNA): TGTGCCACCAGCACTACCTCCGGGGGACTAGCGGGGTACAATGAGCAGTTCTTC.

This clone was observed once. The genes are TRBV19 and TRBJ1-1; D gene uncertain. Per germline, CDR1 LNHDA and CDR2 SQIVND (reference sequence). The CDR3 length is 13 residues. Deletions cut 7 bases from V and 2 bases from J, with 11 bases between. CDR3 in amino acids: CASMDGRNTEAFF. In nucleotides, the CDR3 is TGTGCCAGTATGGACGGGCGCAACACTGAAGCTTTCTTT.

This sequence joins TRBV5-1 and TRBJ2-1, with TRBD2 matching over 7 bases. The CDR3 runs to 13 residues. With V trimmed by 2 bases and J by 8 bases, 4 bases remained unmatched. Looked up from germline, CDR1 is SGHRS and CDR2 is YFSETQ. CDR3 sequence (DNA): TGCGCCAGCAGCTTACTAGCGCGAGATGAGCAGTTCTTC. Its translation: CASSLLARDEQFF.

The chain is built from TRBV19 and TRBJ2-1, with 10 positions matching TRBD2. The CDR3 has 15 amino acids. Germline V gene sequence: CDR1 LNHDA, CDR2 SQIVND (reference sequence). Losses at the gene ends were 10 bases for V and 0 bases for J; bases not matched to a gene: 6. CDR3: CAISSGGSSYNEQFF. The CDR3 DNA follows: TGTGCCATCAGTAGCGGGGGGAGCTCCTACAATGAGCAGTTCTTC.

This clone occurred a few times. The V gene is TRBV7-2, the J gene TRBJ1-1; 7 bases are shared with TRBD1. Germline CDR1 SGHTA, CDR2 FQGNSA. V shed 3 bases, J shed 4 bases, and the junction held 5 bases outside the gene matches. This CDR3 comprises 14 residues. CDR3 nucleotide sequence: TGTGCCAGCAGCTTTTCGACAGGGACCACTGAAGCTTTCTTT. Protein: CASSFSTGTTEAFF.

The DNA for the CDR3 is TGTGCCAGCAGCCTAGTGGTCCTGGGGGAGACAGATACGCAGTATTTT. This sequence encodes CASSLVVLGETDTQYF. The V and J genes are TRBV7-9 and TRBJ2-3; D assignment may be TRBD1 or TRBD2 (5 bases each). Trimming left V 5 bases short and J 3 bases short, with 18 bases between. Germline values: CDR1 SEHNR, CDR2 FQNEAQ (reference sequence). The CDR3 length is 16 residues.

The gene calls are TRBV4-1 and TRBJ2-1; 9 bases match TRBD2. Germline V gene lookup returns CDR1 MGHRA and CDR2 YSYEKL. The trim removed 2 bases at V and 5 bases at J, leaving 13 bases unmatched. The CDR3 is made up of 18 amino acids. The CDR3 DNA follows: TGCGCCAGCAGCCAAACGCGCGGGGGGGACGTCCGTAACAATGAGCAGTTCTTC. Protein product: CASSQTRGGDVRNNEQFF.

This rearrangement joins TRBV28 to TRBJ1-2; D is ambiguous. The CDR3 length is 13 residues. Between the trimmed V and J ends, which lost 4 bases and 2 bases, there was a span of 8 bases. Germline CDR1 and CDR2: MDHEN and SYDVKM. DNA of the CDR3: TGTGCCAGCAGTTATAACAGAAACTATGGCTACACCTTC. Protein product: CASSYNRNYGYTF.

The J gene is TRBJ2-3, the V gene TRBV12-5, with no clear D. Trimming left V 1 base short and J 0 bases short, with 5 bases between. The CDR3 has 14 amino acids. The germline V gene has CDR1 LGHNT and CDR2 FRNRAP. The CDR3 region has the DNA TGTGCTAGTGGTTTGGGCACTAGCACAGATACGCAGTATTTT. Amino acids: CASGLGTSTDTQYF.

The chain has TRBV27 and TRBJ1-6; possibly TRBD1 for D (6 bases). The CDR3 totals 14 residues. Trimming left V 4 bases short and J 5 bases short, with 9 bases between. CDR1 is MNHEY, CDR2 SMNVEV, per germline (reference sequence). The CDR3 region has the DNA TGTGCCAGCAGTTGGAGGGGGGATAATTCACCCCTCCACTTT. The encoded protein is CASSWRGDNSPLHF.

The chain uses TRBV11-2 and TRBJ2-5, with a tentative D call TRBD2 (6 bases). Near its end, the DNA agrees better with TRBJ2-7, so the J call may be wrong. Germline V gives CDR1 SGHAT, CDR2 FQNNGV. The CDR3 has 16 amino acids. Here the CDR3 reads CASSLVAGTIPHEQYF. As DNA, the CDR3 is TGTGCCAGCAGCTTAGTGGCGGGGACCATTCCCCACGAGCAGTACTTC.

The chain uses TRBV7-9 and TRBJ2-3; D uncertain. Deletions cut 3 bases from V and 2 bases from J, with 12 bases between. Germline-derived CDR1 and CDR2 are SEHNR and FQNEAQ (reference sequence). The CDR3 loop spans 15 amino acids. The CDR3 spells CASSFGDFNTDTQYF. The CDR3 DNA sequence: TGTGCCAGCAGCTTTGGGGATTTCAACACAGATACGCAGTATTTT.

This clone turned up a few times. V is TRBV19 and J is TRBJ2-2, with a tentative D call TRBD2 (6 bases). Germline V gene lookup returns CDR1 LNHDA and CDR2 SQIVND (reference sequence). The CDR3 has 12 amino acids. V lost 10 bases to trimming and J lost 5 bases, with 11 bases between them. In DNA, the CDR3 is TGTGCCACCTCTGCGGGAACCGGGGAGCTGTTTTTT. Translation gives CATSAGTGELFF.

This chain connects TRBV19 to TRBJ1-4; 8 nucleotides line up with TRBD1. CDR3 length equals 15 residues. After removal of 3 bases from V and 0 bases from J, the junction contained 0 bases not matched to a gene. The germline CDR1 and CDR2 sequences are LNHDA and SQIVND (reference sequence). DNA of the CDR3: TGTGCCAGTAGTATGGGACAGGCAACTAATGAAAAACTGTTTTTT. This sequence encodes CASSMGQATNEKLFF. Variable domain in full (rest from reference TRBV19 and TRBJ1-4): DGGITQSPKYLFRKEGQNVTLSCEQNLNHDAMYWYRQDPGQGLRLIYYSQIVNDFQKGDIAEGYSVSREKKESFPLTVTSAQKNPTAFYLCASSMGQATNEKLFFGSGTQLSVL.

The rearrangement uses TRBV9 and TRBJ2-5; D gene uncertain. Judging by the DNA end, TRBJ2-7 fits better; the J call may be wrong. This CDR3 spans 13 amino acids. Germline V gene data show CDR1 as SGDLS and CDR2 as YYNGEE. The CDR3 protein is CASSAGPANEQYF. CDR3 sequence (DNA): TGTGCCAGCAGCGCAGGACCCGCCAACGAGCAGTACTTC.

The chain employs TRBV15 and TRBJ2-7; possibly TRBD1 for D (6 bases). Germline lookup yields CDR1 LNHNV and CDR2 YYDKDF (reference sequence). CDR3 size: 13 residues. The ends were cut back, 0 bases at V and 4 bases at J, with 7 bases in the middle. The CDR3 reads CATSRDRGYEQYF. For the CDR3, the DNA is TGTGCCACCAGCAGAGATAGGGGGTACGAGCAGTACTTC.

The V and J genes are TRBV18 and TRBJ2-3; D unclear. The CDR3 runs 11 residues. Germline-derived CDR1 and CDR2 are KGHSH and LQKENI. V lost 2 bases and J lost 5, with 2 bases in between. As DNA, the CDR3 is TGTGCCAGCTCACCAAAAGATACGCAGTATTTT. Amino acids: CASSPKDTQYF.

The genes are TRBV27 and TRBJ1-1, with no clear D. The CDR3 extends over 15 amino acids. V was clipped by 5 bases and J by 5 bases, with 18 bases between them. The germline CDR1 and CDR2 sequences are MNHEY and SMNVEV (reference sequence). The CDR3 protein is CASSTRYGRGTEAFF. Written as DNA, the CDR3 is TGTGCCAGCAGTACCCGATATGGAAGAGGGACTGAAGCTTTCTTT.

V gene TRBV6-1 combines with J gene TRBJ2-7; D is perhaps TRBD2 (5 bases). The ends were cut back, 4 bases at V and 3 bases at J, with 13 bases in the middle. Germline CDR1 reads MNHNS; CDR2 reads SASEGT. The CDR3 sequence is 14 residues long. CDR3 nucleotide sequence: TGTGCCAGCAGTGTTGATGAGGGTTACTACGAGCAGTACTTC. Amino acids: CASSVDEGYYEQYF.